This is a list of T cell receptor beta chains from one sample in a study of T cells in localized non-small cell lung cancer. The table came from immunoSEQ multiplex PCR; TCRdb's copy has only in-frame clones and leaves some out. Of 40,000 to 55,000 clones in the sample, 81% were seen once. The sample was peripheral blood mononuclear cells, taken before any cancer treatment. All receptors derive from a man aged 40 to 70 with stage III lung adenocarcinoma. Each CDR3 is given with its conserved first and last residue. A D gene is named only where the DNA matches it firmly. Some rows have no size entry. The others give once, few or many, or a class for an expanded clone.

j_call | d_call | v_call | clone_size | cdr3_aa | cdr3_nt
TRBJ2-3 | . | TRBV4-2 | . | CASSQSRTTTDTQYF | TGTGCCAGCAGCCAAAGCCGGACCACCACAGATACGCAGTATTTT
TRBJ2-5 | . | TRBV6-5 | . | CASSYNSEVRGETQYF | TGTGCCAGCAGTTATAACAGTGAGGTCCGGGGTGAGACCCAGTACTTC
TRBJ2-3 | . | TRBV7-3 | once | CASSQGPTDTQYF | TGTGCCAGCAGCCAGGGACCCACAGATACGCAGTATTTT
TRBJ2-3 | . | TRBV25-1 | . | CASSEFPPRAASTDTQYF | TGTGCCAGCAGTGAATTTCCGCCGCGAGCCGCTAGCACAGATACGCAGTATTTT
TRBJ1-1 | . | TRBV27 | . | CASSAYLGATEAFF | TGTGCCAGCAGTGCGTACCTCGGGGCCACTGAAGCTTTCTTT
TRBJ2-7 | . | TRBV6-5 | . | CASRDSKEQYF | TGTGCCAGCAGGGATTCGAAAGAGCAGTACTTC
TRBJ1-1 | . | TRBV9 | few | CASSVVPNTEAFF | TGTGCCAGCAGCGTAGTCCCGAACACTGAAGCTTTCTTT
TRBJ1-6 | . | TRBV5-6 | once | CASSLVGQYNSPLHF | TGTGCCAGCAGCTTGGTTGGACAGTATAATTCACCCCTCCACTTT
TRBJ2-1 | . | TRBV19 | . | CASSMAYRSSYNEQFF | TGTGCCAGTAGTATGGCGTACAGGAGCTCCTACAATGAGCAGTTCTTC
TRBJ2-5 | TRBD1 | TRBV19 | . | CASSNTGGSETQYF | TGTGCCAGTAGTAACACAGGGGGCTCAGAGACCCAGTACTTC
TRBJ2-5 | . | TRBV13 | . | CASSVRGWEYQETQYF | TGTGCCAGCAGCGTGAGGGGGTGGGAGTACCAAGAGACCCAGTACTTC
TRBJ1-6 | . | TRBV19 | . | CASSIGPKNSYNSPLHF | TGTGCCAGTAGTATCGGGCCTAAGAACTCCTATAATTCACCCCTCCACTTT
TRBJ2-7 | . | TRBV5-4 | . | CASSPGPSEQYF | TGTGCCAGCAGCCCCGGCCCGAGCGAGCAGTACTTC
TRBJ2-1 | TRBD2 | TRBV11-2 | . | CASSPQPGGYNEQFF | TGTGCCAGCAGCCCCCAACCGGGGGGCTACAATGAGCAGTTCTTC
TRBJ2-3 | . | TRBV15 | . | CATSRDNVGEAGDTQYF | TGTGCCACCAGCAGAGATAATGTAGGCGAGGCAGGAGATACGCAGTATTTT
TRBJ1-6 | TRBD1 | TRBV5-1 | . | CASSFSGQGSSYNSPLHF | TGCGCCAGCAGCTTCTCCGGACAGGGGAGCTCCTATAATTCACCCCTCCACTTT
TRBJ1-6 | . | TRBV29-1 | medium-sized | CSVGQELNSPLHF | TGCAGCGTTGGACAGGAGCTTAATTCACCCCTCCACTTT
TRBJ2-2 | . | TRBV19 | once | CASSIQGNTGELFF | TGTGCCAGTAGTATTCAGGGGAACACCGGGGAGCTGTTTTTT
TRBJ2-7 | . | TRBV18 | . | CASSPPTREQYF | TGTGCCAGCTCACCCCCCACCAGGGAGCAGTACTTC
TRBJ2-6 | . | TRBV5-6 | . | CASSSWSGANVLTF | TGTGCCAGCAGCTCATGGTCTGGGGCCAACGTCCTGACTTTC
TRBJ1-2 | . | TRBV18 | . | CASSPVRRRVYGYTF | TGTGCCAGCTCACCAGTTCGCCGTCGAGTTTATGGCTACACCTTC
TRBJ2-2 | . | TRBV5-5 | . | CASSLGSGELFF | TGTGCCAGCAGCTTGGGTTCCGGGGAGCTGTTTTTT
TRBJ2-3 | . | TRBV7-6 | medium-sized | CASSQREDTDTQYF | TGTGCCAGCAGCCAAAGGGAGGACACAGATACGCAGTATTTT
TRBJ1-2 | TRBD1 | TRBV19 | . | CASERSTGGVYYGYTF | TGTGCCAGTGAACGCTCAACAGGGGGCGTTTACTATGGCTACACCTTC
TRBJ2-3 | . | TRBV2 | once | CASRRDTQYF | TGTGCCAGCAGAAGAGATACGCAGTATTTT
TRBJ2-7 | TRBD2 | TRBV2 | . | CASSVASGESYEQYF | TGTGCCAGCAGCGTGGCTAGCGGGGAGTCCTACGAGCAGTACTTC